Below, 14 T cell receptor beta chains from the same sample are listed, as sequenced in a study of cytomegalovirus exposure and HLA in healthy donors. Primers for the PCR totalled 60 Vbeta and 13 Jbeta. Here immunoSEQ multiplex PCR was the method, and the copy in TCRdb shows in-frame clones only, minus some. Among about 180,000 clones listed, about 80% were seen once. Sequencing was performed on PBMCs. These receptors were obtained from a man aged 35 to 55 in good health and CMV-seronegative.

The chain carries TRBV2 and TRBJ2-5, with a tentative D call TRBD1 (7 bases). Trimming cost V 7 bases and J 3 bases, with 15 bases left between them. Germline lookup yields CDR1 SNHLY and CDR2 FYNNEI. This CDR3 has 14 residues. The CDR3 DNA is TGTGCCAGCACACTAGCAGGGGGGAAAGAGACCCAGTACTTC. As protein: CASTLAGGKETQYF.

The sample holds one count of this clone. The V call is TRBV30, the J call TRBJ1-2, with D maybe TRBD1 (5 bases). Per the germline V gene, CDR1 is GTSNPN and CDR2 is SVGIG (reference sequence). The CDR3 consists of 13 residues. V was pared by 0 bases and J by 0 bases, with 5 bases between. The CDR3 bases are TGTGCCTGGAGTGTAGGGGCTAACTATGGCTACACCTTC. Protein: CAWSVGANYGYTF.

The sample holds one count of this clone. This CDR3 reads CASSPGTGKGLLMNTEAFF. The CDR3 DNA sequence: TGCGCCAGCAGCCCCGGGACAGGGAAGGGTTTACTCATGAACACTGAAGCTTTCTTT. The chain is built from TRBV5-1 and TRBJ1-1, with TRBD1 matching 9 bases. V gave up 4 bases and J gave up 0 bases; unmatched junction bases: 16. The CDR3 spans 19 residues. The V gene's germline CDR1 is SGHRS and CDR2 YFSETQ.

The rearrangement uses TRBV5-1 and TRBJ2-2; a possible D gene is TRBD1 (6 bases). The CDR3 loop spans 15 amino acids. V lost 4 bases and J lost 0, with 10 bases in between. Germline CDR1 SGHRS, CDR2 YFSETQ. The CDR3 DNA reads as TGCGCCAGCAGCCGCGGACAGTCGAACACCGGGGAGCTGTTTTTT. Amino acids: CASSRGQSNTGELFF.

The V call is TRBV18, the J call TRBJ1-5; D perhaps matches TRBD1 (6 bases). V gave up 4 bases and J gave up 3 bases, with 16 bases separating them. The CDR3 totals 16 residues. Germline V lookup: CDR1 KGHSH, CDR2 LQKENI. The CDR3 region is CASSLNREGVNQPQHF. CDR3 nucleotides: TGTGCCAGCTCACTCAACAGGGAAGGGGTCAATCAGCCCCAGCATTTT.

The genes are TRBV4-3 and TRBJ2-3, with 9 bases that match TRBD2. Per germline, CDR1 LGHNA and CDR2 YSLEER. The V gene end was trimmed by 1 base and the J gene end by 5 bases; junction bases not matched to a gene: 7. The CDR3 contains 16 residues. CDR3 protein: CASSQGLAAAGDTQYF. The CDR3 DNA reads TGCGCCAGCAGCCAAGGACTAGCGGCAGCAGGAGATACGCAGTATTTT.

The CDR3 DNA reads as TGCGCCAGCAGCCAAGATCCGGGACTCCAACCCGGGGAGCTGTTTTTT. Residues: CASSQDPGLQPGELFF. The chain couples TRBV4-1 to TRBJ2-2, with D maybe TRBD2 (6 bases). The CDR3 loop spans 16 amino acids. With 0 bases removed from V and 6 bases from J, the gap between germline ends came to 14 bases. Germline CDR1 is MGHRA and CDR2 is YSYEKL.

The CDR3 here is CASSYAQGYSPLHF. In nucleotides, the CDR3 is TGTGCCAGCAGTTACGCTCAGGGGTATTCACCCCTCCACTTT. The rearrangement joins TRBV6-5 to TRBJ1-6; the D gene is possibly TRBD1 (6 bases). There are 14 residues in the CDR3. The germline V gene has CDR1 MNHEY and CDR2 SVGAGI. Trimming removed 2 bases at V and 8 bases at J, with 10 bases between.

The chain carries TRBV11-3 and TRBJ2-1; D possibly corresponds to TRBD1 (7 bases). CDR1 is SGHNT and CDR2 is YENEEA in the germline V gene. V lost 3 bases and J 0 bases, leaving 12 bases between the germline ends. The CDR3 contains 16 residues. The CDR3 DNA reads TGTGCCAGCAGCTTGGCGGGACAGAACTCCTACAATGAGCAGTTCTTC. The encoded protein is CASSLAGQNSYNEQFF.

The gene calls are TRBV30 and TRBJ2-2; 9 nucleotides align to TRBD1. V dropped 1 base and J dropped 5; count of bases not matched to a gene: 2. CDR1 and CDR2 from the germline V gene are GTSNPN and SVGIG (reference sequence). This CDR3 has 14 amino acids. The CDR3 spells CAWSGTGETGELFF. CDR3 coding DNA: TGTGCCTGGAGTGGGACAGGGGAGACCGGGGAGCTGTTTTTT. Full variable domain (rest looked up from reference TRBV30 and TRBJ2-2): SQTIHQWPATLVQPVGSPLSLECTVEGTSNPNLYWYRQAAGRGLQLLFYSVGIGQISSEVPQNLSASRPQDRQFILSSKKLLLSDSGFYLCAWSGTGETGELFFGEGSRLTVL.

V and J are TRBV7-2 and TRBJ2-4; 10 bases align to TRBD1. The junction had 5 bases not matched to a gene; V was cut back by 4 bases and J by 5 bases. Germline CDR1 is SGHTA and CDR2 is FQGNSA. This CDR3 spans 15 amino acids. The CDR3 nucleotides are TGTGCCAGCAGCTGGAGACAGGGGGCCGAAAACATTCAGTACTTC. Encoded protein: CASSWRQGAENIQYF. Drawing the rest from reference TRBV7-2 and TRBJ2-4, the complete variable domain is GAGVSQSPSNKVTEKGKDVELRCDPISGHTALYWYRQSLGQGLEFLIYFQGNSAPDKSGLPSDRFSAERTGGSVSTLTIQRTQQEDSAVYLCASSWRQGAENIQYFGAGTRLSVL.

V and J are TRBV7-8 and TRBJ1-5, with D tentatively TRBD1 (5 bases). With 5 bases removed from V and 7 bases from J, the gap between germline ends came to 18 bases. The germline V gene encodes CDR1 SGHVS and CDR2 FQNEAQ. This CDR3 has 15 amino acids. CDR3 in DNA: TGTGCCAGCAGCCTTAGTCGGGTCAACAGGCAGCCCCAGCATTTT. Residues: CASSLSRVNRQPQHF.

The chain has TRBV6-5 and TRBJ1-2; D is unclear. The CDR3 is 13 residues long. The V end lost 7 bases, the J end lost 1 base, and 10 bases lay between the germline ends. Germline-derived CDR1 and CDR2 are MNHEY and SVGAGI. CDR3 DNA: TGTGCCAGCACCCGGGCGGGTAACTATGGCTACACCTTC. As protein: CASTRAGNYGYTF.

The CDR3 DNA reads as TGTGCCAGCAGCCCCCTGACTAGCGGGGATGAGCAGTTCTTC. Its translation: CASSPLTSGDEQFF. The chain joins TRBV14 to TRBJ2-1, with 11 positions matching TRBD2. The CDR3 has 14 amino acids. Germline V lookup: CDR1 SGHDN, CDR2 FVKESK. V gave up 4 bases and J gave up 8 bases; unmatched junction bases: 4.